Listed below are T cell receptor beta chains from one sample, sequenced in a study of T cells in Graves' hyperthyroidism and ophthalmopathy. MiXCR, applied by TCRdb to the multiplex PCR reads, yields one record per CDR3 protein. The sample lists hundreds of thousands of distinct CDR3 sequences, 11% to 15% occurring once. The sample consisted of blood. All receptors come from a woman between 18 and 29 years old with Graves' hyperthyroidism. CDR3s include the opening cysteine and the closing phenylalanine or tryptophan.

j_gene | v_gene | CDR3aa
TRBJ1-1 | TRBV20-1 | CSAAQGPMNTEAFF
TRBJ2-3 | TRBV28 | CASTQGVAASTDTQYF
TRBJ1-1 | TRBV7-3 | CASSLKVHTEAFF
TRBJ1-1 | TRBV20-1 | CSAYPGAGGLGAFF
TRBJ1-2 | TRBV11-3 | CASSSRELYGYTF
TRBJ2-1 | TRBV30 | CAWSVLAGVNNEQFF
TRBJ1-1 | TRBV28 | CASSQLQGSHTEAFF
TRBJ2-1 | TRBV7-8 | CASSLEGVIAGGSYNEQFF
TRBJ2-7 | TRBV28 | CATPRRGPYEQYF
TRBJ2-7 | TRBV30 | CAWSAPGPYEQYF
TRBJ2-3 | TRBV29-1 | CSVYRPLTDTQYF
TRBJ2-5 | TRBV7-9 | CASRFPAASGETQYF
TRBJ2-6 | TRBV12-3/TRBV12-4 | CASSLSQATSSGANVLTF
TRBJ2-1 | TRBV29-1 | CSGDRGFNEQFF
TRBJ1-1 | TRBV2 | CASSWDQNTEAFF
TRBJ2-7 | TRBV20-1 | CSARQAFTQGDYEQYF
TRBJ2-2 | TRBV13 | CASSPSVQGLTGELFF
TRBJ1-5 | TRBV28 | CASRWTNQPQHF
TRBJ2-5 | TRBV12-3/TRBV12-4 | CASSWTREGETQYF
TRBJ1-1 | TRBV2 | CASSETTGGSTEAFF
TRBJ2-5 | TRBV10-2 | CASSVHAEETQYF
TRBJ2-3 | TRBV7-2 | CASSFPLAGGDTQYF
TRBJ1-2 | TRBV18 | CASSMAGTAYGYTF
TRBJ2-7 | TRBV28 | CASSSADNYEQYF
TRBJ2-3 | TRBV11-2 | CASSLYTTDRSHVQYF
TRBJ2-3 | TRBV20-1 | CRTERGPPSTDTQYF
TRBJ1-1 | TRBV13 | CASRSQEKNTEAFF
TRBJ1-4 | TRBV29-1 | CSVEDKGRWGEKLFF
TRBJ2-5 | TRBV11-2 | CASSLGTSTLQETQYF
TRBJ2-7 | TRBV5-8 | CASSFGQGQIPYEQYF
TRBJ2-7 | TRBV20-1 | CSARRGSMGDSFYEQYF
TRBJ2-4 | TRBV19 | CASQAGGPGYGGYKNIQYF
TRBJ2-1 | TRBV6-1 | CASRATSGRAIWDEQFF
TRBJ2-2 | TRBV28 | CASSLSVQGWAGELFF
TRBJ2-5 | TRBV4-1 | CASSQEAGEETQYF
TRBJ1-4 | TRBV13 | CASLDRGEEKLFF
TRBJ2-2 | TRBV9 | CASSVGGSGRNGELFF
TRBJ2-2 | TRBV6-2/TRBV6-3 | CATRPPPRSRTGELFF
TRBJ2-4 | TRBV7-2 | CASSDTGLGAKNIQYF
TRBJ2-1 | TRBV7-9 | CASQSGRGTYNEQFF
TRBJ2-5 | TRBV18 | CASSPTLGRETQYF
TRBJ2-7 | TRBV18 | CASSSYGRTGNEQYF
TRBJ2-7 | TRBV20-1 | CSAHPGQGIREQYF
TRBJ1-6 | TRBV20-1 | CSARGRGANSNSPLHF